Following are 32 T cell receptor beta chains from one sample sequenced in a study of blood T cells in healthy people across ages. It was with a sample-barcoded 5' primer and a J-beta primer mix that a second PCR of roughly 7 to 12 cycles was run. TCRdb re-derived calls from the 5' RACE reads in MiXCR, one entry per CDR3 protein. The table lists just under 900,000 distinct CDR3 sequences, 25% to 30% of them singletons, with about 18% in the top ten. The sequenced sample was blood. Source of these receptors: an elderly woman in good health.

To note about this clonotype: Germline is not matched at one junction end, which may reflect a read error. The genes are TRBV6-1 and TRBJ2-1; 11 bases match TRBD2. The CDR3 extends over 15 amino acids. Germline lookup yields CDR1 MNHNS and CDR2 SASEGT. The CDR3: CAGSAGLAGGNEQFF. DNA of the CDR3: TGTGCCGGCAGTGCAGGACTAGCGGGTGGGAATGAGCAGTTCTTC.

The sample holds many counts of this clonotype. V usage is TRBV4-3 and J usage is TRBJ2-7; TRBD1 aligns across 8 bases. Germline V gives CDR1 LGHNA, CDR2 YSLEER. This CDR3 region has 14 residues. The junction had 4 bases not matched to a gene; V was cut back by 4 bases and J by 2 bases. The CDR3 loop reads CASSPSRGPYEQYF. CDR3 in DNA: TGCGCCAGCAGCCCCTCCAGGGGGCCCTACGAGCAGTACTTC.

This clonotype came up many times. The chain joins TRBV28 to TRBJ2-7; D is undetermined. This CDR3 is built from 12 residues. CDR1 and CDR2 from the germline V gene are MDHEN and SYDVKM. V lost 8 bases and J 3 bases, leaving 11 bases between the germline ends. The CDR3 DNA reads TGTGCCAGCCAAGGGATCCTCTACGAGCAGTACTTC. Its protein is CASQGILYEQYF.

The chain carries TRBV4-3 and TRBJ1-5; possible D gene TRBD1, 5 bases. This CDR3 has 16 residues. The ends were cut back, 0 bases at V and 2 bases at J, with 11 bases in the middle. Per germline, CDR1 LGHNA and CDR2 YSLEER. In DNA form, the CDR3 reads TGCGCCAGCAGCCAAGATGCCCAGGGTGGCAATCAGCCCCAGCATTTT. The encoded protein is CASSQDAQGGNQPQHF.

J is TRBJ1-2 and V is TRBV3-1, with TRBD1 matching 8 bases. The CDR3 sequence is 14 residues long. Germline CDR1 and CDR2: LGHDT and YNNKEL (reference sequence). V lost 11 bases to trimming and J lost 1 base; unmatched junction nucleotides: 9. The chain's CDR3 is CAQPGQACNYGYTF. DNA for the CDR3: TGTGCCCAACCGGGACAGGCTTGTAACTATGGCTACACCTTC.

This clonotype was counted many times. The CDR3 coding sequence is TGTGCCAGCAGTTTGGGGGCTAGCTATGGCTACACCTTC. This encodes CASSLGASYGYTF. The chain employs TRBV12-3 or TRBV12-4 and TRBJ1-2; TRBD1 might be the D (6 bases). The CDR3 runs 13 residues. Trimming took 3 bases from V and 4 from J, leaving 9 bases between them.

Ten or more counts support this clonotype. The chain is built from TRBV5-1 and TRBJ2-7; D is perhaps TRBD2 (5 bases). Looked up from germline, CDR1 is SGHRS and CDR2 is YFSETQ. Trimming left V 1 base short and J 1 base short, with 6 bases between. This CDR3 has 13 amino acids. The CDR3 nucleotides are TGCGCCAGCAGCTTGCTAGCTTCCTACGAGCAGTACTTC. It specifies CASSLLASYEQYF.

This clonotype was counted many times. The V call is TRBV4-3, the J call TRBJ1-2; 9 nucleotides match TRBD1. The junction had 14 bases not matched to a gene; V was cut back by 1 base and J by 8 bases. The germline V gene encodes CDR1 LGHNA and CDR2 YSLEER. This CDR3 region has 17 residues. The CDR3 sequence is CASSQGGWDREREGYTF. The DNA for the CDR3 is TGCGCCAGCAGCCAAGGGGGCTGGGACAGGGAAAGAGAAGGCTACACCTTC.

This chain joins TRBV6-1 and TRBJ1-6, with D uncertain. V lost 3 bases and J lost 3, with 12 bases in between. CDR1 is MNHNS and CDR2 is SASEGT in the germline V gene. The length of the CDR3 is 16 residues. The CDR3 loop is CASSEAIGNYNSPLHF. The CDR3 nucleotides read TGTGCCAGCAGTGAGGCTATAGGGAACTATAATTCACCCCTCCACTTT.

In regard to this clonotype: This may arise from a read error, as a much more abundant clone is one base away. The V call is TRBV3-1, the J call TRBJ2-1; D might be TRBD2 (6 bases). The V gene's germline CDR1 is LGHDT and CDR2 YNNKEL (reference sequence). Trimming removed 3 bases at V and 6 bases at J, with 12 bases between. The CDR3 loop spans 14 amino acids. Here the CDR3 reads CASSQRLGSNEQFF. CDR3 sequence (DNA): TGTGCCAGCAGCCAGAGACTAGGAAGCAATGAGCAGTTCTTC.

Notes on this clonotype: Its ends do not fully match the called genes, so a read error is possible. The rearrangement joins TRBV12-3 or TRBV12-4 to TRBJ2-1; D is uncertain. The CDR3 has 13 amino acids. CDR3 region: CASSRVRYNEEFF. In DNA form, the CDR3 reads TGTGCCAGCAGTAGAGTGAGATACAATGAGGAATTTTTC.

This clonotype showed up many times. The J gene is TRBJ2-1, the V gene TRBV20-1, with 11 bases matching TRBD2. Germline CDR1 and CDR2: DFQATT and SNEGSKA (reference sequence). There are 15 residues in the CDR3. V gave up 1 base and J gave up 8 bases; unmatched junction bases: 7. This CDR3 reads CSARVAGGLADEQFF. Here the CDR3 DNA reads TGCAGTGCTAGAGTAGCGGGGGGGCTGGCAGATGAGCAGTTCTTC.

There are a few counts of this clonotype. The gene calls are TRBV11-1 and TRBJ2-3, with 9 positions matching TRBD1. With V trimmed by 4 bases and J by 4 bases, 3 bases remained unmatched. Germline-derived CDR1 and CDR2 are SGHAT and FQDESV (reference sequence). The CDR3 contains 14 residues. Here the CDR3 reads CASSSGQGADTQYF. The CDR3 DNA sequence: TGTGCCAGCAGCTCGGGACAGGGTGCAGATACGCAGTATTTT.

This rearrangement joins TRBV7-2 to TRBJ1-2; no reliable D call. V dropped 1 base and J dropped 4 bases, with 19 bases sitting between them. The CDR3 has 17 residues. Germline V lookup: CDR1 SGHTA, CDR2 FQGNSA. DNA of the CDR3: TGTGCCAGCAGCTTAGTTCTGGACGGACCGCTAGGCTATGGCTACACCTTC. This codes for CASSLVLDGPLGYGYTF.

CDR3 DNA sequence: TGTGCCAGCAGCCACGGGGCCAGACGGACTGAAGCTTTCTTT. This sequence encodes CASSHGARRTEAFF. The chain couples TRBV3-1 to TRBJ1-1; the D gene is possibly TRBD1 (5 bases). The CDR3 is 14 amino acids. V lost 3 bases and J lost 5, with 13 bases in between. Germline values: CDR1 LGHDT, CDR2 YNNKEL (reference sequence).

Notes on this clonotype: A much larger clone lies one base from this, so it may be a read error. CDR3 nucleotide sequence: TGTGCCACCAGCAGAAAGATACTCGGGGGCAATGAGCAGTACTTC. Its translation is CATSRKILGGNEQYF. This rearrangement joins TRBV15 to TRBJ2-1; D may be TRBD1 or TRBD2 (6 bases each). The J call may be incorrect, as the DNA end agrees better with TRBJ2-7. The CDR3 covers 15 residues. The germline V gene encodes CDR1 LNHNV and CDR2 YYDKDF (reference sequence).

Many counts were recorded for this clonotype. The chain combines TRBV20-1 with TRBJ1-4; 7 bases match TRBD1. Germline lookup yields CDR1 DFQATT and CDR2 SNEGSKA (reference sequence). The CDR3 length is 16 residues. J lost 0 bases, V lost 8 bases, and 12 bases had no gene match. CDR3 bases: TGCAGTACCGGGGACAGTCGATACTCAACTAATGAAAAACTGTTTTTT. This sequence encodes CSTGDSRYSTNEKLFF.

This clonotype was recorded many times. The chain recombines TRBV7-2 with TRBJ1-1, with unresolved D. In germline, CDR1 is SGHTA, CDR2 FQGNSA. The germline V and J ends were trimmed by 6 bases and 3 bases, with 17 bases remaining between them. This CDR3 comprises 15 residues. Written as DNA, the CDR3 is TGTGCCAGCAGTCTTAGGGTGGGGTCAGACACTGAAGCTTTCTTT. It yields the protein CASSLRVGSDTEAFF.

A few counts support this clonotype. The rearrangement uses TRBV29-1 and TRBJ2-1, with D possibly matching TRBD2 (5 bases). The length of the CDR3 is 17 residues. V lost 6 bases and J 5 bases, leaving 26 bases between the germline ends. The V gene's germline CDR1 is SQVTM and CDR2 ANQGSEA. CDR3 sequence: CSVGGGWGSAPNNEQFF. In nucleotides, the CDR3 is TGCAGCGTAGGAGGTGGGTGGGGTTCTGCCCCTAACAATGAGCAGTTCTTC.

There are many counts of this clonotype. The V and J genes are TRBV6-5 and TRBJ2-3; 12 bases are shared with TRBD2. The V gene end was trimmed by 0 bases and the J gene end by 0 bases; junction bases not matched to a gene: 7. From germline, CDR1 is MNHEY and CDR2 SVGAGI. The CDR3 covers 19 residues. The CDR3 sequence is CASSYSRTSGTTSTDTQYF. The CDR3 nucleotides are TGTGCCAGCAGTTACTCCAGGACTAGCGGGACGACTAGCACAGATACGCAGTATTTT.

This rearrangement joins TRBV11-2 to TRBJ1-6; a weak D match, TRBD1 (5 bases). Trimming pared 5 bases from V and 0 bases from J, leaving 14 bases between. The CDR3 consists of 17 residues. Germline lookup yields CDR1 SGHAT and CDR2 FQNNGV. Here the CDR3 DNA reads TGTGCCAGCAGCCGTGGGGGAGGTAGCTCCTATAATTCACCCCTCCACTTT. Amino acid sequence: CASSRGGGSSYNSPLHF.

This clonotype was observed many times. CDR3 nucleotide sequence: TGCAGTGCTAACAGGGAGTACCGGGAGACCCAGTACTTC. As protein: CSANREYRETQYF. The chain combines TRBV20-1 with TRBJ2-5; TRBD1 might be the D (6 bases). CDR1 DFQATT and CDR2 SNEGSKA come from the germline V gene (reference sequence). This CDR3 spans 13 amino acids. V lost 4 bases and J 5 bases, leaving 14 bases between the germline ends.

With regard to this clonotype: Mismatch with germline at one junction end may stem from a read error. V gene TRBV18 combines with J gene TRBJ2-3, with 8 bases identical to TRBD2. The germline V gene encodes CDR1 KGHSH and CDR2 LQKENI. This CDR3 comprises 16 residues. The CDR3 coding sequence is TGTGTCAGCTCACCCTGGAGTAGCGGGGGCACAGATACGCAGTATTTT. Translating gives CVSSPWSSGGTDTQYF. Complete variable domain (other parts from reference TRBV18 and TRBJ2-3): NAGVMQNPRHLVRRRGQEARLRCSPMKGHSHVYWYRQLPEEGLKFMVYLQKENIIDESGMPKERFSAEFPKEGPSILRIQQVVRGDSAAYFCVSSPWSSGGTDTQYFGPGTRLTVL.

V gene TRBV19 combines with J gene TRBJ2-7; the D gene could be TRBD1 or TRBD2 (5 bases each). The CDR3 length is 15 residues. The germline gives CDR1 LNHDA, CDR2 SQIVND (reference sequence). Deletions cut 5 bases from V and 3 bases from J, with 17 bases between. CDR3 sequence: CASSGHRDGHYEQYF. Here the CDR3 DNA reads TGTGCCAGTAGTGGTCACCGGGACGGACACTACGAGCAGTACTTC.

This chain connects TRBV7-9 to TRBJ2-7, with D possibly being TRBD1 (6 bases). Trimming cost V 6 bases and J 2 bases, with 17 bases left between them. Germline lookup yields CDR1 SEHNR and CDR2 FQNEAQ (reference sequence). The CDR3 runs 15 residues. The CDR3 protein is CASSETAGETYEQYF. The CDR3 region has the DNA TGTGCCAGCAGTGAGACCGCAGGGGAGACCTACGAGCAGTACTTC.

Note on this clonotype: This could be a read error, since a much larger clone is one nucleotide away. The V and J genes are TRBV12-3 or TRBV12-4 and TRBJ2-7, with 8 bases aligning to TRBD1. The V and J ends lost 5 bases and 7 bases, in that order; junction bases with no gene match: 19. The CDR3 loop spans 17 amino acids. Here the CDR3 reads CASSPRTGSREGNEQYF. CDR3 nucleotide sequence: TGTGCCAGCAGTCCAAGGACAGGGAGCCGCGAAGGTAATGAGCAGTACTTC.

This chain links TRBV5-8 with TRBJ2-3; D remains unclear. The CDR3 sequence is 16 residues long. V lost 6 bases to trimming and J lost 2 bases, with 19 bases between them. Germline loops: CDR1 SGHTS, CDR2 YDEGEE. The CDR3 is CASNLGLGTDTDTQYF. The CDR3 DNA is TGTGCCAGCAACTTAGGCTTGGGAACGGACACAGATACGCAGTATTTT.

This clonotype was counted many times. V is TRBV25-1 and J is TRBJ2-6; the match to TRBD2 covers 7 bases. The CDR3 is 13 amino acids. The V gene's germline CDR1 is MGHDK and CDR2 SYGVNS. V was clipped by 4 bases and J by 9 bases; unmatched bases: 3. The CDR3 is CASSVREVNVLTF. DNA of the CDR3: TGTGCCAGCAGTGTCCGGGAGGTCAACGTCCTGACTTTC.

The V and J genes are TRBV6-5 and TRBJ2-7; unclear D gene. CDR1 is MNHEY and CDR2 is SVGAGI in the germline V gene. The CDR3 has 16 amino acids. V dropped 2 bases and J dropped 3 bases, with 17 bases sitting between them. CDR3: CASSYRFTTGYYEQYF. The CDR3, as DNA: TGTGCCAGCAGTTACCGCTTCACGACTGGTTACTACGAGCAGTACTTC.

This clonotype appeared a few times. The chain links TRBV18 to TRBJ2-5, with TRBD2 matching 8 bases. Germline values: CDR1 KGHSH, CDR2 LQKENI. The CDR3 sequence is 15 residues long. Germline trimming cut 3 bases from V and 5 bases from J; bases unmatched to any gene: 8. The CDR3 region has the DNA TGTGCCAGCTCACCTACTACGGGGGGGATTGAGACCCAGTACTTC. Translated: CASSPTTGGIETQYF.

This clonotype occurred a few times. The chain combines TRBV20-1 with TRBJ2-5, with D possibly matching TRBD1 (6 bases). Germline V gives CDR1 DFQATT, CDR2 SNEGSKA (reference sequence). This CDR3 contains 15 residues. The V and J ends lost 1 base and 2 bases respectively, with 14 bases between them. The DNA for the CDR3 is TGCAGTGCTAGAGTTATACGCAGGGGTCAAGAGACCCAGTACTTC. It encodes CSARVIRRGQETQYF.

This clonotype was counted at least ten times. The chain links TRBV7-9 to TRBJ1-2, with D maybe TRBD1 (6 bases). V was pared by 5 bases and J by 5 bases, with 12 bases between. The V gene's germline CDR1 is SEHNR and CDR2 FQNEAQ (reference sequence). The CDR3 is 13 residues long. CDR3 sequence: CASSRQETYGYTF. CDR3 sequence (DNA): TGTGCCAGCAGCCGACAGGAGACATATGGCTACACCTTC.